The subject of this entry is one T cell receptor (beta chain). CDR3 length equals 12 residues. CDR1 and CDR2 (germline): SNHLY, FYNNEI. J lost 2 bases, V lost 9 bases, and 1 base had no gene match. This specimen comes from a study of blood T cell repertoires in COVID-19. In the study overall: Samples representing acute and convalescent COVID-19 were sourced from the United States, Italy and Spain.

Clones were sequenced by immunoSEQ multiplex PCR, and TCRdb holds only the in-frame ones, with some missing. The table shows about 50,000 clones, with about 80% occurring only once. This chain uses TRBV2 with TRBJ1-5; 7 nucleotides align to TRBD1. The sequence came from a man aged 65 to 85 with acute or convalescent COVID-19. The sample was peripheral blood. The CDR3 DNA sequence: TGTGCCAGAGGGACAGGCAATCAGCCCCAGCATTTT. This translates into CARGTGNQPQHF.